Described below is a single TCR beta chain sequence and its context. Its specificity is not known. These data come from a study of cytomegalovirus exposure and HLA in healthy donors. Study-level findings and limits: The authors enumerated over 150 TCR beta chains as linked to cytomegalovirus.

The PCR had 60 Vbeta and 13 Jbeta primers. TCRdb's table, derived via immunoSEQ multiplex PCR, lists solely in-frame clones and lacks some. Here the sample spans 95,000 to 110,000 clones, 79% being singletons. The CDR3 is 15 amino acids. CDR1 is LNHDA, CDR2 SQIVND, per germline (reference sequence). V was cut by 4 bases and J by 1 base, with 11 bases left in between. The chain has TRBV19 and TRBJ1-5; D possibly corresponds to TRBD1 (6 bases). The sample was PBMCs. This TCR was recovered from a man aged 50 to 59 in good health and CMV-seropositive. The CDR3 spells CASSRYTGSNQPQHF. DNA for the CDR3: TGTGCCAGTAGTAGATACACAGGGAGCAATCAGCCCCAGCATTTT.